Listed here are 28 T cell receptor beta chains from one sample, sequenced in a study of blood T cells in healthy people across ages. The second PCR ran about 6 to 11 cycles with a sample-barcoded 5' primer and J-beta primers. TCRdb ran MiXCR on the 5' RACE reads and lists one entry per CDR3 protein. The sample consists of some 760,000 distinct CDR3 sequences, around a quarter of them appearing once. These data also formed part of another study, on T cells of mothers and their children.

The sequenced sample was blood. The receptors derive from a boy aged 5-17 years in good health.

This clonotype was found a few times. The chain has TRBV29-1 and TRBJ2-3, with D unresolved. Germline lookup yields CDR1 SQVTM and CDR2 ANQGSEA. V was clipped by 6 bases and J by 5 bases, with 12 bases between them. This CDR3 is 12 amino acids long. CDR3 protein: CSVESWGDTQYF. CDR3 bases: TGCAGCGTGGAGAGTTGGGGAGATACGCAGTATTTT.

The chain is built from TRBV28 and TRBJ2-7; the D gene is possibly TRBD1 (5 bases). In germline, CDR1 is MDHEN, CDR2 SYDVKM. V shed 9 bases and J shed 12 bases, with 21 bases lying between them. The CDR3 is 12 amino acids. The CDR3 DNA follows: TGTGCCAGTGCGAGTCCCCAGAGGACACGGTACTTC. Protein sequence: CASASPQRTRYF. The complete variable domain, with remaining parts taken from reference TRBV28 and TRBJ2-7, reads DVKVTQSSRYLVKRTGEKVFLECVQDMDHENMFWYRQDPGLGLRLIYFSYDVKMKEKGDIPEGYSVSREKKERFSLILESASTNQTSMYLCASASPQRTRYFGPGTRLTVT.

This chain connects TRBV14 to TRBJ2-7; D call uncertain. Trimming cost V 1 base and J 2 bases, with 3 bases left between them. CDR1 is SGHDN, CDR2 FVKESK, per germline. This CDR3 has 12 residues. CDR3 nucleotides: TGTGCCAGCAGCCAAGTAGCCTACGAGCAGTACTTC. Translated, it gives CASSQVAYEQYF.

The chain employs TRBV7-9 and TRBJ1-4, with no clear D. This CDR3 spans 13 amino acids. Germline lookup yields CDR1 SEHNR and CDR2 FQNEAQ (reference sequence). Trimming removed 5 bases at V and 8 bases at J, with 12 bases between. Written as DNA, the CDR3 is TGTGCCAGCAGCGACGTCACGGGGGAAAAACTGTTTTTT. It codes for CASSDVTGEKLFF.

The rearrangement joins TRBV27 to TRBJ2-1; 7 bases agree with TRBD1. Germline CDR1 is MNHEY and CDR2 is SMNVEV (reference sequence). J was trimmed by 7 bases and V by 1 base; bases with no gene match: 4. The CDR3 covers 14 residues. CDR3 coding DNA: TGTGCCAGCAGTTTATTGAGGACAGGTAATGAGCAGTTCTTC. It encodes CASSLLRTGNEQFF.

The CDR3 protein is CASSLGQALSYEQYF. In nucleotides, the CDR3 is TGTGCCAGCAGCTTAGGGCAGGCTCTCTCCTACGAGCAGTACTTC. V and J are TRBV7-6 and TRBJ2-7; D not certain. The germline CDR1 and CDR2 sequences are SGHVS and FNYEAQ. V lost 1 base to trimming and J lost 0 bases, with 10 bases between them. This CDR3 has 15 residues. The full variable domain, with the rest looked up from reference TRBV7-6 and TRBJ2-7, is GAGVSQSPRYKVTKRGQDVALRCDPISGHVSLYWYRQALGQGPEFLTYFNYEAQQDKSGLPNDRFSAERPEGSISTLTIQRTEQRDSAMYRCASSLGQALSYEQYFGPGTRLTVT.

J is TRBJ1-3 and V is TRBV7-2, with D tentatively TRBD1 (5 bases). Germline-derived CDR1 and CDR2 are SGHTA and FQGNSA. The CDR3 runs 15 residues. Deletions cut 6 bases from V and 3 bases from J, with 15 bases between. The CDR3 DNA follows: TGTGCCAGCAGGTGGACACCGGCTGATGGAAACACCATATATTTT. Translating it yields CASRWTPADGNTIYF.

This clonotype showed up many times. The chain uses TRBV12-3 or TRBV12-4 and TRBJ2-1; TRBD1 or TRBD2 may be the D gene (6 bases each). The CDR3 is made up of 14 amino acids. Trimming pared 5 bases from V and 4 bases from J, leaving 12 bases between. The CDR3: CASSHRDSYNEQFF. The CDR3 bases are TGTGCCAGCAGTCACAGGGACTCATACAATGAGCAGTTCTTC.

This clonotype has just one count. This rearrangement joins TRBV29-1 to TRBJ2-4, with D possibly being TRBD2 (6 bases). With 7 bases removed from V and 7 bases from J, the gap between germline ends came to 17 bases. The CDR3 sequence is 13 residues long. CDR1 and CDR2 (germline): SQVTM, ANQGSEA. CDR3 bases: TGCAGCGCCATAGGAGGGGAGATGAACATTCAGTACTTC. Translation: CSAIGGEMNIQYF.

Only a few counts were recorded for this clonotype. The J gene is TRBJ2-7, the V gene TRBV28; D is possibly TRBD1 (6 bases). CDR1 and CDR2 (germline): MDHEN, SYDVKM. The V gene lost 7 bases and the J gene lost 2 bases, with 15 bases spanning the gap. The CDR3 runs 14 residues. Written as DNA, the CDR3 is TGTGCCAGCACCCTACAGGGCTCGACCTACGAGCAGTACTTC. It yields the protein CASTLQGSTYEQYF.

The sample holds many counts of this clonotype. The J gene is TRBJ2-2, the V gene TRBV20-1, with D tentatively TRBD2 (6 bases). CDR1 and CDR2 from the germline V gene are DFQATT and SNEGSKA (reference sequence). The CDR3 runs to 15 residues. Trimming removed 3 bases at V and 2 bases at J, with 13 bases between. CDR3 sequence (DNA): TGCAGTGCTAGGAGGCGGGGCCGAAACACCGGGGAGCTGTTTTTT. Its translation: CSARRRGRNTGELFF.

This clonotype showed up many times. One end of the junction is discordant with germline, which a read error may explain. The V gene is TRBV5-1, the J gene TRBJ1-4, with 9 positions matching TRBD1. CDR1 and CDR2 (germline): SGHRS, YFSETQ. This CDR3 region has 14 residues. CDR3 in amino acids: CASSSGQGNEKLFF. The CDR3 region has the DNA TGTGCCAGCAGCTCCGGACAGGGGAATGAAAAACTGTTTTTT.

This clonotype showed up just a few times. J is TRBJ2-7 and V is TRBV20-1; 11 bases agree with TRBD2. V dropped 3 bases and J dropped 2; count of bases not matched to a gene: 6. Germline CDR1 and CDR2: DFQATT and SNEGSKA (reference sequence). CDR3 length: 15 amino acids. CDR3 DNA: TGCAGTGCTAGGGATAGCGGGAGGGCCGCCTACGAGCAGTACTTC. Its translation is CSARDSGRAAYEQYF.

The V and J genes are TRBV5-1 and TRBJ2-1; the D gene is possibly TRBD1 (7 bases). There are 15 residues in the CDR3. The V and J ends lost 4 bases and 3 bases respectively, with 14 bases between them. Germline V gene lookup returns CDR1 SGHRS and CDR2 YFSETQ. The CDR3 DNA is TGCGCCAGCAGCGGAGGGACAGCCGACTACAATGAGCAGTTCTTC. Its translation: CASSGGTADYNEQFF.

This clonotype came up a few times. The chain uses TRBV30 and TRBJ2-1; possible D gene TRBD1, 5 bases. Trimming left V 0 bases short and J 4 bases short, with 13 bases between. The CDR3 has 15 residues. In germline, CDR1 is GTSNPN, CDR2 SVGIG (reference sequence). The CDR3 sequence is CAWSVARQLYNEQFF. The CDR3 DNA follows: TGTGCCTGGAGTGTGGCGAGACAGCTATACAATGAGCAGTTCTTC.

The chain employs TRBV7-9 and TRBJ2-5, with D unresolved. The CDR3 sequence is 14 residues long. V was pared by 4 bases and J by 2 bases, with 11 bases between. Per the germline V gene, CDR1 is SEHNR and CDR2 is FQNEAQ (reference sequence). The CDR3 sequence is CASSWPPSQETQYF. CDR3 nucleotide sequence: TGTGCCAGCAGCTGGCCACCGTCACAAGAGACCCAGTACTTC.

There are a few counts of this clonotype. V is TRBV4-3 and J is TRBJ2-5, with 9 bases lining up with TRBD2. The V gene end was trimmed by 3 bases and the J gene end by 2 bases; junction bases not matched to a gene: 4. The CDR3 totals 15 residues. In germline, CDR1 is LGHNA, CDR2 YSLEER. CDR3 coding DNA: TGCGCCAGCAGCCAGGCTAGCGGGGCTCAAGAGACCCAGTACTTC. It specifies CASSQASGAQETQYF.

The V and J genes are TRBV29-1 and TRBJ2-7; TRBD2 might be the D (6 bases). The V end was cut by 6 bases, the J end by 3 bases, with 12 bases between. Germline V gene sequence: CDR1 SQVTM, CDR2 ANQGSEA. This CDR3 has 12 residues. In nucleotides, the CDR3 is TGCAGCGTCGTAGCGGTGAACTACGAGCAGTACTTC. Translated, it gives CSVVAVNYEQYF.

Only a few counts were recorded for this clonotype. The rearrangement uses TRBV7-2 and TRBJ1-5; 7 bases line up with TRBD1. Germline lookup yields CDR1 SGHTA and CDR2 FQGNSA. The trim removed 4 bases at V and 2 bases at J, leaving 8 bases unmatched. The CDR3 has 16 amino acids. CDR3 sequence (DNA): TGTGCCAGCAGCTCCACCGGGACAGCACGCAATCAGCCCCAGCATTTT. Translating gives CASSSTGTARNQPQHF.

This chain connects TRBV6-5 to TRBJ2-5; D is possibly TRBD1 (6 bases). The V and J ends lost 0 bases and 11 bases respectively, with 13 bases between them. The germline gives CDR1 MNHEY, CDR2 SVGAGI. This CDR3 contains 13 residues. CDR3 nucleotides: TGTGCCAGCAGTTACTCGCAGGGGTATGGGCAGTACTTC. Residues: CASSYSQGYGQYF.

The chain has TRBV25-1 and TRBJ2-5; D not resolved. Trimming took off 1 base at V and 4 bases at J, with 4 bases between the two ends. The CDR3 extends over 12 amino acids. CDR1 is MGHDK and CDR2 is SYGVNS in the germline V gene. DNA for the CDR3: TGTGCCAGCAGTGAATCCCCAGAGACCCAGTACTTC. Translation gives CASSESPETQYF.

The CDR3 DNA reads as TGCAGTGCTGCGCCTAGGGCAGAGACCCAGTACTTC. Translation gives CSAAPRAETQYF. The gene calls are TRBV20-1 and TRBJ2-5; D is undetermined. The CDR3 is 12 residues long. V was trimmed by 5 bases and J by 4 bases, leaving 11 bases between them. In germline, CDR1 is DFQATT, CDR2 SNEGSKA (reference sequence).

The DNA for the CDR3 is TGTGCCAGCAGTTCGGGCTTCACCGGGAACCAGTACTTC. Translating gives CASSSGFTGNQYF. V gene TRBV6-5 combines with J gene TRBJ2-5, with TRBD2 as a possible D gene (5 bases). The CDR3 runs 13 residues. Trimming removed 4 bases from V and 10 bases from J, with 16 bases in between. Per the germline V gene, CDR1 is MNHEY and CDR2 is SVGAGI.

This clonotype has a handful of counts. CDR3 in DNA: TGTGCCAGCAGCCCGACGACTAGCGGGGAGAAGCAGTACTTC. Residues: CASSPTTSGEKQYF. The V call is TRBV7-3, the J call TRBJ2-7, with 11 positions matching TRBD2. Germline lookup yields CDR1 SGHTA and CDR2 FQGTGA. After removal of 5 bases from V and 8 bases from J, the junction contained 8 bases not matched to a gene. This CDR3 has 14 residues.

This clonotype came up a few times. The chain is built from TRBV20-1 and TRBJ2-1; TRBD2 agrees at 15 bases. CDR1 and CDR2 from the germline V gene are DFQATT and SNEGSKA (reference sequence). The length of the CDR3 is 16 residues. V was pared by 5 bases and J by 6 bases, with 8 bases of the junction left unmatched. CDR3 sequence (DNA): TGCAGTGCTGGGACTAGCGGGAGGTCCGTTGCCAATGAGCAGTTCTTC. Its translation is CSAGTSGRSVANEQFF.

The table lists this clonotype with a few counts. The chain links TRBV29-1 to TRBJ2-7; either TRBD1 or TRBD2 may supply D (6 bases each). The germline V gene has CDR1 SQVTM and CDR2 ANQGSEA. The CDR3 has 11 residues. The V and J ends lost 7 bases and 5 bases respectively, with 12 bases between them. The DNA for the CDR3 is TGCAGCGCCCAGAGGGGGGACGAGCAGTACTTC. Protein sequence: CSAQRGDEQYF.

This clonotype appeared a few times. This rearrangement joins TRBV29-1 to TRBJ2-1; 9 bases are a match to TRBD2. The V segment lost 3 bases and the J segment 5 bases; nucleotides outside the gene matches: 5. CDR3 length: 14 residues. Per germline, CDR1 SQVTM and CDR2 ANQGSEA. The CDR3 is CSVDGLALDNEQFF. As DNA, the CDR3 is TGCAGCGTTGATGGACTAGCGCTCGACAATGAGCAGTTCTTC.

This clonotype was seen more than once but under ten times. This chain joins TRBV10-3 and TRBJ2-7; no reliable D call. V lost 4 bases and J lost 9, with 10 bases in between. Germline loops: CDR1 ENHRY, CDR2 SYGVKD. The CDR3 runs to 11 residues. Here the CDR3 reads CAISADLGQYF. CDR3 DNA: TGTGCCATCAGTGCGGACCTCGGGCAGTACTTC.